These 13 T cell receptor beta chains originate from one sample sequenced in a study of blood T cell repertoires in COVID-19 (dated by TCRdb to about 2020). The library was produced with the immunoSEQ multiplex PCR assay. TCRdb holds this immuneACCESS table with in-frame rearrangements only. Some clones are missing; in checked studies, unresolved V genes explain under half, and the rest has no known cause. The sample profile shows under 550,000 clones; approximately 90% of them were found once. Around 0.92% of the sample goes to the ten largest clones. Sequenced sample: peripheral blood. Receptors originate from a man younger than 35 with COVID-19, enrolled during active disease.

This chain connects TRBV6-5 to TRBJ1-5, with TRBD1 matching over 7 bases. Germline values: CDR1 MNHEY, CDR2 SVGAGI. J lost 5 bases, V lost 2 bases, and 3 bases had no gene match. The length of the CDR3 is 14 residues. The CDR3 loop reads CASSYLQGHQPQHF. CDR3 DNA sequence: TGTGCCAGCAGTTACCTACAGGGGCATCAGCCCCAGCATTTT.

The V gene is TRBV18, the J gene TRBJ2-2; the D gene is possibly TRBD2 (6 bases). Trimming removed 3 bases from V and 1 base from J, with 9 bases in between. Germline V CDR1 and CDR2: KGHSH, LQKENI. CDR3 length equals 15 residues. The DNA for the CDR3 is TGTGCCAGCTCACCCGTTAGCGGGAACACCGGGGAGCTGTTTTTT. Translating it yields CASSPVSGNTGELFF.

This clone was counted once. The gene calls are TRBV5-1 and TRBJ1-1; 9 bases match TRBD1. Losses at the gene ends were 7 bases for V and 5 bases for J; bases not matched to a gene: 15. This CDR3 comprises 16 residues. Germline V gene sequence: CDR1 SGHRS, CDR2 YFSETQ. The CDR3 nucleotides read TGCGCCAGCGGGAAGACACAGGGGGCGCAGAGGACTGAAGCTTTCTTT. Translation: CASGKTQGAQRTEAFF.

CDR3 region: CASRPGQGWVSPLHF. CDR3 coding DNA: TGTGCCAGCAGGCCCGGACAGGGATGGGTATCACCCCTCCACTTT. This chain uses TRBV2 with TRBJ1-6, with 8 positions matching TRBD1. Germline loops: CDR1 SNHLY, CDR2 FYNNEI. This CDR3 is built from 15 residues. V dropped 6 bases and J dropped 10; count of bases not matched to a gene: 11.

The rearrangement joins TRBV12-5 to TRBJ1-6, with D tentatively TRBD1 (6 bases). The CDR3 totals 16 residues. Germline V gives CDR1 LGHNT, CDR2 FRNRAP. The ends were cut back, 0 bases at V and 10 bases at J, with 16 bases in the middle. CDR3 DNA: TGTGCTAGTGGTTTGGTAACCGGGGGGCTGAGATCACCCCTCCACTTT. Translating it yields CASGLVTGGLRSPLHF.

J is TRBJ2-7 and V is TRBV25-1; unclear D gene. CDR3 length equals 15 residues. Germline values: CDR1 MGHDK, CDR2 SYGVNS. Trimming removed 1 base at V and 0 bases at J, with 10 bases between. Here the CDR3 DNA reads TGTGCCAGCAGTGAATCGGGTCATGACTCCTACGAGCAGTACTTC. Translation: CASSESGHDSYEQYF.

J is TRBJ2-7 and V is TRBV5-1; TRBD2 matches at 8 bases. CDR3 length equals 15 residues. CDR1 is SGHRS, CDR2 YFSETQ, per germline. Germline trimming cut 2 bases from V and 2 bases from J; bases unmatched to any gene: 6. CDR3: CASSLTMGLAYEQYF. CDR3 nucleotide sequence: TGCGCCAGCAGCTTAACAATGGGACTAGCCTACGAGCAGTACTTC. Full variable domain (outside the CDR3, taken from reference TRBV5-1 and TRBJ2-7): KAGVTQTPRYLIKTRGQQVTLSCSPISGHRSVSWYQQTPGQGLQFLFEYFSETQRNKGNFPGRFSGRQFSNSRSEMNVSTLELGDSALYLCASSLTMGLAYEQYFGPGTRLTVT.

The V and J genes are TRBV14 and TRBJ2-1; 8 nucleotides align to TRBD2. Trimming took 0 bases from V and 8 from J; bases not matched to a gene: 12. The CDR3 sequence is 17 residues long. CDR1 is SGHDN, CDR2 FVKESK, per germline. This chain's CDR3 is CASSQDRGSGRRDEQFF. CDR3 sequence (DNA): TGTGCCAGCAGCCAAGATAGGGGCAGCGGGAGAAGGGATGAGCAGTTCTTC.

The rearrangement links TRBV5-4 to TRBJ2-2, with D perhaps TRBD1 (5 bases). CDR1 SGHNT and CDR2 YYREEE come from the germline V gene (reference sequence). Between the trimmed V and J ends, which lost 3 bases and 1 base, there was a span of 7 bases. The CDR3 contains 14 residues. The CDR3 coding sequence is TGTGCCAGCAGCTCACAGGAGAACACCGGGGAGCTGTTTTTT. Translation: CASSSQENTGELFF.

CDR3 DNA: TGTGCCAGTAGCCTGGTAGGGAGGTCGGGACGTGATGGGACCCAGTACTTC. This codes for CASSLVGRSGRDGTQYF. V usage is TRBV19 and J usage is TRBJ2-5; D may be TRBD2 (6 bases). This CDR3 contains 17 residues. The germline V gene has CDR1 LNHDA and CDR2 SQIVND (reference sequence). Trimming removed 6 bases at V and 7 bases at J, with 27 bases between.

The chain has TRBV25-1 and TRBJ1-2, with no clear D. CDR3 length: 14 residues. The ends were cut back, 2 bases at V and 13 bases at J, with 20 bases in the middle. Germline CDR1 and CDR2: MGHDK and SYGVNS. DNA of the CDR3: TGTGCCAGCAGTGAAAGGGAGACATGGGTCGGCGGCACCTTC. Amino acids: CASSERETWVGGTF.

This chain uses TRBV7-9 with TRBJ2-1; D possibly corresponds to TRBD2 (6 bases). With 4 bases removed from V and 7 bases from J, the gap between germline ends came to 17 bases. Per the germline V gene, CDR1 is SEHNR and CDR2 is FQNEAQ (reference sequence). The CDR3 is 15 amino acids. Here the CDR3 reads CASSSHRRGGNEQFF. The CDR3 nucleotides read TGTGCCAGCAGCTCCCACAGGAGGGGCGGGAATGAGCAGTTCTTC.

The J gene is TRBJ1-6, the V gene TRBV6-5; D remains ambiguous. The V gene's germline CDR1 is MNHEY and CDR2 SVGAGI. With 7 bases removed from V and 6 bases from J, the gap between germline ends came to 10 bases. This CDR3 is built from 13 residues. The CDR3 reads CASMGEGNSPLHF. In DNA form, the CDR3 reads TGTGCCAGCATGGGAGAGGGTAATTCACCCCTCCACTTT.